The subject of this entry is one TCR beta chain. Its antigen is not identified. This CDR3 comprises 15 residues. Germline V lookup: CDR1 MNHNS, CDR2 SASEGT. V was pared by 7 bases and J by 2 bases, with 18 bases between. Repertoires were generated with immunoSEQ multiplex PCR, while TCRdb's copy carries only in-frame clones and drops some. The sample yields tens of thousands of clones, 86% seen once. This sample is part of a study of a mutant IDH1 vaccine in newly diagnosed glioma. Time point denoted: week 35, safety follow-up. What each vaccine dose contained was 300 ug of mutant IDH1 20-mer peptide, accompanied by topical imiquimod.

The J gene is TRBJ2-7, the V gene TRBV6-1; weak D call: TRBD2 (5 bases). Source: PBMCs, taken from a glioma patient whose treatment included an IDH1 peptide vaccine. The receptor was isolated from a man in his forties with glioma. CDR3 amino acids: CASTSRASLPYEQYF. The CDR3, as DNA: TGTGCCAGCACCTCGCGGGCATCTCTCCCCTACGAGCAGTACTTC.